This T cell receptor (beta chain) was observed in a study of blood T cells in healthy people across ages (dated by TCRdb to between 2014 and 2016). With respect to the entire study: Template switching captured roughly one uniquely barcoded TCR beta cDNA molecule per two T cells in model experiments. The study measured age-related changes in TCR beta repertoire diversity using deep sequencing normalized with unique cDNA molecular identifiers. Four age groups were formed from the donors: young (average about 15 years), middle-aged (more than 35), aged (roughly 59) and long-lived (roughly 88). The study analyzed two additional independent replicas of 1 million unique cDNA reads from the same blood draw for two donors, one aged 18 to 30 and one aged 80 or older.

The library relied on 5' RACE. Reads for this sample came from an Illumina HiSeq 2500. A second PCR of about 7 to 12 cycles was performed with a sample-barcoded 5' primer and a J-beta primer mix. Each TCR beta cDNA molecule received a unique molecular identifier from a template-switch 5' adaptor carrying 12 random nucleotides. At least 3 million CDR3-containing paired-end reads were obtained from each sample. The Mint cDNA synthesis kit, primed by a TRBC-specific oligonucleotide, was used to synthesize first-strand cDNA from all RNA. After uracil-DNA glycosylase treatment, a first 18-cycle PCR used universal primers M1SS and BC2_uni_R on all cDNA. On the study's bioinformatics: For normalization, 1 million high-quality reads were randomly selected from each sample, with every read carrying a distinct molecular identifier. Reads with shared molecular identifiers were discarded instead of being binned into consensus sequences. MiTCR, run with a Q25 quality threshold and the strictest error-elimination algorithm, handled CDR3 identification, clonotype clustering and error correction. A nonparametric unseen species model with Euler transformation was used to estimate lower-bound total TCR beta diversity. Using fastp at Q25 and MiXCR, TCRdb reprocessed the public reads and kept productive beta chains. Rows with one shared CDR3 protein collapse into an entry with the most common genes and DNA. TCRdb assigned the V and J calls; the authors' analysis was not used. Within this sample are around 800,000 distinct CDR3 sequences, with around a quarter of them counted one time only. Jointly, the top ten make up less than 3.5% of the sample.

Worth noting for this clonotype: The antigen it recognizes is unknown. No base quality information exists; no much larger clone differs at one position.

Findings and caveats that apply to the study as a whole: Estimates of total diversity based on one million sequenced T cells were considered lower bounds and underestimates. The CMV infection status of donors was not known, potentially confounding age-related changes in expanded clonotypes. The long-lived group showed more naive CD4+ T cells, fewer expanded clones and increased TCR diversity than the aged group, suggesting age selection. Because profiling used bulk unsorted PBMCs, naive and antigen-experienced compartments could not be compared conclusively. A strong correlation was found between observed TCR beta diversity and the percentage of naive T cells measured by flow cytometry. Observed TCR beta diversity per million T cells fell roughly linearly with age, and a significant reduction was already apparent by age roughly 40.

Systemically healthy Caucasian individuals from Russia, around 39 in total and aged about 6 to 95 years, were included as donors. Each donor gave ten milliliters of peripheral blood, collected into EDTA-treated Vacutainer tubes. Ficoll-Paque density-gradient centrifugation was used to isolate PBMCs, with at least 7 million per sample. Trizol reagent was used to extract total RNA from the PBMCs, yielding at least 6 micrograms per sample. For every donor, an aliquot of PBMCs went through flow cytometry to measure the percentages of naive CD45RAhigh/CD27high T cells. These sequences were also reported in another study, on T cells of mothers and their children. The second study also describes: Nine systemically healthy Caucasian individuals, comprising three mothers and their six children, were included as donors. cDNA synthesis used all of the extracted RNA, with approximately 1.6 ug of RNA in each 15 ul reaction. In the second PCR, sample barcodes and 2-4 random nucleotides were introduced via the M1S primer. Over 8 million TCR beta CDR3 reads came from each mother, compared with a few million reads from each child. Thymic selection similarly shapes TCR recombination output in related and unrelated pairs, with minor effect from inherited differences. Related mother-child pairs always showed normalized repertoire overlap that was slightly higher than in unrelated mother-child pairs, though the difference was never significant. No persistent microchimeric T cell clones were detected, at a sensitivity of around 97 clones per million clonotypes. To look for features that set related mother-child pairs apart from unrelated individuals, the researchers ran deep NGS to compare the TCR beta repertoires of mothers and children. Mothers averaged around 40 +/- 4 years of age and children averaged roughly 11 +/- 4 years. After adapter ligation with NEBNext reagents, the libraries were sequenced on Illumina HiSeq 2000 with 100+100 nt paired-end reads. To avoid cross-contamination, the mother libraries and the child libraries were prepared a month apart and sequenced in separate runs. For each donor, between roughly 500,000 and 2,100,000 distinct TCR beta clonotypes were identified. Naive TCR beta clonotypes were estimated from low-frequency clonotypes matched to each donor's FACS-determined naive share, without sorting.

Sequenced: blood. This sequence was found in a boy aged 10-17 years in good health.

The sequenced DNA: TGTGCCAGCAGACGGACCGCGACAGGCCGGGAGACCCAGTACTTC. The encoded protein is CASRRTATGRETQYF. Recombination linked TRBV28 to TRBJ2-5, with TRBD1 perhaps the D gene, on 6 matching bases. V and J lose 6 bases and 5 bases, and a span of 19 bases separates them. The germline V gene supplies CDR1 MDHEN and CDR2 SYDVKM. The CDR3 runs 15 amino acids, cysteine and phenylalanine included. Just CDR3 DNA is preserved here, 45 bases in frame from base 1.